This section outlines one TCR beta chain sequence together with its context. This specimen comes from a study of shared clonotypes between healthy human individuals. The authors' processing: Junction-only sequences without quality scores came from ImmunoSEQ, so filtering differed. Profiled with immunoSEQ multiplex PCR; TCRdb holds only in-frame clones, not every one. The DNA was the basis for D and trimming; V, J and clone size are from that table. The data show over 2 million clones, with just under 95% seen just once and about 0.41% held by the top ten. Healthy adults negative for HIV, lacking recent acute infections or vaccinations, served as donors. Germline CDR1 KGHSH, CDR2 LQKENI. This CDR3 region has 16 residues. After removal of 3 bases from V and 3 bases from J, the junction contained 2 bases not matched to a gene.

This rearrangement joins TRBV18 to TRBJ2-5; 15 positions agree with TRBD2. The TCR originated in a man aged 18-30 years in good health. Some clones in this sample may be carry-over from other donors' samples. The sample consisted of naive CD4+ T cells from PBMCs. The subset: CD45RA+ positively selected. CDR3 sequence: CASSPRTSGREETQYF. The CDR3 nucleotides are TGTGCCAGCTCACCTCGGACTAGCGGGAGGGAAGAGACCCAGTACTTC.